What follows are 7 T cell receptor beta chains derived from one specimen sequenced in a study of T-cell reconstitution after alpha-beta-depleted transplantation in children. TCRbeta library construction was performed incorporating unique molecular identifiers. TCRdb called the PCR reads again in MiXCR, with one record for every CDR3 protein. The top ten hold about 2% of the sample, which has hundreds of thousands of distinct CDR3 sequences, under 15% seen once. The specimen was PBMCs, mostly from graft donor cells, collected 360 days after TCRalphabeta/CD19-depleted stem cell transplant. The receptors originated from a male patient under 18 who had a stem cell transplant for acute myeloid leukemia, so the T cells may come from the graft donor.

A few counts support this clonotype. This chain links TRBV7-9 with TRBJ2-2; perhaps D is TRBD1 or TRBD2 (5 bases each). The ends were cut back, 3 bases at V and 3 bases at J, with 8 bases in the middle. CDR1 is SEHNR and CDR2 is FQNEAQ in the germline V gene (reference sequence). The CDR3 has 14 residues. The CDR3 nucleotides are TGTGCCAGCAGCTTCGGGACCGACACCGGGGAGCTGTTTTTT. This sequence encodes CASSFGTDTGELFF.

DNA for the CDR3: TGTGCCACCAGTGAGGGGGTGGATGGCTACACCTTC. This codes for CATSEGVDGYTF. The rearrangement links TRBV24-1 to TRBJ1-2, with D possibly matching TRBD1 (5 bases). V lost 4 bases and J 6 bases, leaving 8 bases between the germline ends. This CDR3 comprises 12 residues. The germline V gene has CDR1 KGHDR and CDR2 SFDVKD.

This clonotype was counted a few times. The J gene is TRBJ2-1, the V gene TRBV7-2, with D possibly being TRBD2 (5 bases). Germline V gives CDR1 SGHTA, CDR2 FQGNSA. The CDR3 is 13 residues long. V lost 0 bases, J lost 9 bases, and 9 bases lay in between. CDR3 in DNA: TGTGCCAGCAGCTTAGCGGCGGGCTCTGAGCAGTTCTTC. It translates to CASSLAAGSEQFF.

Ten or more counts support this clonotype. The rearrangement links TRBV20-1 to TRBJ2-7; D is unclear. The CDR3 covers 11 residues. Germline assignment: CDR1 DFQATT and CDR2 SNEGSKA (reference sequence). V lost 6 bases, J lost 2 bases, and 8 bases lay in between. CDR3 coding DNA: TGCAGTGCAGGCGAGACCTACGAGCAGTACTTC. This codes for CSAGETYEQYF.

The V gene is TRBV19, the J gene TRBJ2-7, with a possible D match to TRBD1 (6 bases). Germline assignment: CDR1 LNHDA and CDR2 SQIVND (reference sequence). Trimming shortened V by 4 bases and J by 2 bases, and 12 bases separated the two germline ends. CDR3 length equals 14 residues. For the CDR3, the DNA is TGTGCCAGTAGTAACGACAGGAACCCCTACGAGCAGTACTTC. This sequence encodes CASSNDRNPYEQYF.

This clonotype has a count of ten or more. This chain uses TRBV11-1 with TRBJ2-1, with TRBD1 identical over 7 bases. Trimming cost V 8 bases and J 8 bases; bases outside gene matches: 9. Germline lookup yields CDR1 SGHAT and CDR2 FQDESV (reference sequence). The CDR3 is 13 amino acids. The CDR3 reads CASRYTGVDEQFF. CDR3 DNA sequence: TGTGCCAGCCGGTATACAGGGGTCGATGAGCAGTTCTTC.

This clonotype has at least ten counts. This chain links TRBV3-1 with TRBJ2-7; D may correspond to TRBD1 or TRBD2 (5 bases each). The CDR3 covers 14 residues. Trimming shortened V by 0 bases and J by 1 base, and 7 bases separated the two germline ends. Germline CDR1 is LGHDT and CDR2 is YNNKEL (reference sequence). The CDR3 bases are TGTGCCAGCAGCCAAGATGGGACGTCCTACGAGCAGTACTTC. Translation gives CASSQDGTSYEQYF.